The rows below give T cell receptor beta chains drawn from one sample of a study of cytomegalovirus exposure and HLA in healthy donors. Sequenced by immunoSEQ multiplex PCR; TCRdb stores in-frame clones only, minus some. The profile shows over 45,000 clones, more than 90% of them singletons. The sample consisted of PBMCs. These TCRs come from a man aged 18 to 30 in good health and CMV-seronegative. CDR3s include the opening cysteine and the closing phenylalanine or tryptophan. D genes are given only for firm matches. Clone size is stated in some rows and not others, as once, few, many or a class when expanded.

size,D,J,V,DNA,CDR3
-,TRBD1,TRBJ2-7,TRBV6-1,TGTGCCAGCAGCGGACAGGGATCTTCCTACGAGCAGTACTTC,CASSGQGSSYEQYF
once,-,TRBJ2-7,TRBV2,TGTGCCAGCACCCCGGAGCGGTCCTACGAGCAGTACTTC,CASTPERSYEQYF
-,-,TRBJ2-1,TRBV9,TGTGCCAGCAGCCTACGACACGAGCAGAATGAGCAGTTCTTC,CASSLRHEQNEQFF
-,-,TRBJ2-1,TRBV27,TGTGCCAGCAGTTTAGTTAAAAACAATGAGCAGTTCTTC,CASSLVKNNEQFF
once,TRBD2,TRBJ2-5,TRBV27,TGTGCCAGCAGTTTGGGACTAGCGGGAGCGGGGGAGACCCAGTACTTC,CASSLGLAGAGETQYF
-,-,TRBJ2-1,TRBV7-9,TGTGCCAGCAGCTTAGTCGTAAAAACCTACAATGAGCAGTTCTTC,CASSLVVKTYNEQFF
-,-,TRBJ2-5,TRBV19,TGTGCCAGTAGTATGGAGGGGGGGGAGACCCAGTACTTC,CASSMEGGETQYF
-,TRBD2,TRBJ2-4,TRBV9,TGTGCCAGCAGCTCCGGACTAGCGGGGAGAGGGGAAAACATTCAGTACTTC,CASSSGLAGRGENIQYF
-,-,TRBJ2-5,TRBV6-1,TGTGCCAGCAGTGAAATGGGAGTAGAGACCCAGTACTTC,CASSEMGVETQYF
-,-,TRBJ1-1,TRBV14,TGTGCCAGCAGTCAGACACTGAACACTGAAGCTTTCTTT,CASSQTLNTEAFF
-,-,TRBJ1-4,TRBV18,TGTGCCAGCTCACCATCATCAACCCAGGCGGCCCCCGGGGGACTGTTTTTT,CASSPSSTQAAPGGLFF
-,TRBD2,TRBJ2-5,TRBV19,TGTGCCAGTAGTAGGGGACTAGCGACCCAAGAGACCCAGTACTTC,CASSRGLATQETQYF
-,TRBD2,TRBJ2-1,TRBV29-1,TGCACCATCCTAAACCGTAGCGGGGGCCGCTCCTACAATGAGCAGTTCTTC,CTILNRSGGRSYNEQFF
-,-,TRBJ2-1,TRBV4-3,TGCGCCAGCAGCCAAGAGCGGGGGCGGGAGCAGTTCTTC,CASSQERGREQFF
-,TRBD1,TRBJ2-2,TRBV19,TGTGCCAGTAGTTCGACAGGGAGCACCGGGGAGCTGTTTTTT,CASSSTGSTGELFF
-,TRBD1,TRBJ1-2,TRBV5-1,TGCGCCAGCAGCCTTAATGCTTGGGACAGCGAGTGGGGCTACACCTTC,CASSLNAWDSEWGYTF
-,TRBD1,TRBJ2-7,TRBV6-5,TGTGCCAGCAGTTACCCGACAGGGTCCCATGGGTACTTC,CASSYPTGSHGYF
once,-,TRBJ2-3,TRBV28,TGTGCCAGCAGTTTAAGGGGGGGACCAGATACGCAGTATTTT,CASSLRGGPDTQYF
-,TRBD1,TRBJ2-7,TRBV4-3,TGCGCCAGCAGCCACCCGGGACAGGGGATGGGCGAGCAGTACTTC,CASSHPGQGMGEQYF
-,-,TRBJ1-4,TRBV28,TGTGCCAGCAGCTTTATCGGGGATAATGAAAAACTGTTTTTT,CASSFIGDNEKLFF
few,-,TRBJ2-1,TRBV6-5,TGTGCCAGCAGTAGGTTGTCAGGACAGTCGCTTGAGCAGTTCTTC,CASSRLSGQSLEQFF
-,TRBD2,TRBJ2-5,TRBV9,TGTGCCAGCAGCGTGGGGGGGGAACAGGAGACCCAGTACTTC,CASSVGGEQETQYF
-,TRBD1,TRBJ2-7,TRBV27,TGTGCCAGCAGCGATTCTCTCGGGACAGGATCCTACGAGCAGTACTTC,CASSDSLGTGSYEQYF
-,TRBD2,TRBJ2-1,TRBV7-3,TGTGCCAGCAGCTTGGCGGGAGGGCCCAGGAATGAGCAGTTCTTC,CASSLAGGPRNEQFF
-,TRBD1,TRBJ1-1,TRBV27,TGTGCCAGCAATCTGGGGCCAGGGGGACCTGAAGCTTTCTTT,CASNLGPGGPEAFF
-,TRBD2,TRBJ2-3,TRBV28,TGTGCCAGCAGCCGGGGGGTAGCGGGCTCAGATACGCAGTATTTT,CASSRGVAGSDTQYF
-,-,TRBJ1-1,TRBV7-3,TGTGCCAGCAGCCCCCTGAGCTCGAACACTGAAGCTTTCTTT,CASSPLSSNTEAFF
-,TRBD2,TRBJ2-1,TRBV14,TGTGCCAGCACCCTGGGGACTAGGGGATACAATGAGCAGTTCTTC,CASTLGTRGYNEQFF
-,-,TRBJ2-1,TRBV7-8,TGTGCCAGCAGCTTAGCATATCTAGCGCTCAGCTCCTACAATGAGCAGTTCTTC,CASSLAYLALSSYNEQFF
-,-,TRBJ1-3,TRBV5-1,TGCGCCAGCAGCGGAGGATCTGGAAACACCATATATTTT,CASSGGSGNTIYF
once,-,TRBJ2-3,TRBV7-3,TGTGCCAGCAGCTTAGGAGACTACCCGGATACGCAGTATTTT,CASSLGDYPDTQYF
-,-,TRBJ2-3,TRBV27,TGTGCCAGCAGTCCTGACGGCGGAGATACGCAGTATTTT,CASSPDGGDTQYF
-,-,TRBJ2-2,TRBV11-2,TGTGCCAGCAGCCCTCTCTACGACACCGGGGAGCTGTTTTTT,CASSPLYDTGELFF
-,TRBD1,TRBJ2-7,TRBV7-2,TGTGCCAGCAGCGAGACAGGGACGTCGCCCTACGAGCAGTACTTC,CASSETGTSPYEQYF
once,TRBD1,TRBJ1-4,TRBV6-1,TGTGCCAGCAGTCAAAACAGGGGGCGCAATGAAAAACTGTTTTTT,CASSQNRGRNEKLFF
-,-,TRBJ2-1,TRBV7-8,TGTGCCAGCAGCCCTCGAGGGGGACCGTCCCATGAGCAGTTCTTC,CASSPRGGPSHEQFF
-,-,TRBJ2-7,TRBV18,TGTGCCAGCTCACCCGAAGCAGACAGCTACTACGAGCAGTACTTC,CASSPEADSYYEQYF
-,-,TRBJ1-1,TRBV5-1,TGCGCCAGCTCAGCCGGGAGGGAATACACTGAAGCTTTCTTT,CASSAGREYTEAFF
-,-,TRBJ2-7,TRBV18,TGTGCCAGCTCATCGGACTATTCCCCCCGCGACGAGCAGTACTTC,CASSSDYSPRDEQYF
once,-,TRBJ1-2,TRBV6-5,TGTGCCAGCAGTTCCACGACAGCTAACTATGGCTACACCTTC,CASSSTTANYGYTF
-,TRBD2,TRBJ2-3,TRBV4-1,TGCGCCAGCAGCCAAGAAGCCCCCAGCGGGAGGGTAGCTCAGGCAGATACGCAGTATTTT,CASSQEAPSGRVAQADTQYF
-,TRBD2,TRBJ2-3,TRBV7-6,TGTGCCAGCAGCTTAAACCAACTAGCGTCAGATACGCAGTATTTT,CASSLNQLASDTQYF